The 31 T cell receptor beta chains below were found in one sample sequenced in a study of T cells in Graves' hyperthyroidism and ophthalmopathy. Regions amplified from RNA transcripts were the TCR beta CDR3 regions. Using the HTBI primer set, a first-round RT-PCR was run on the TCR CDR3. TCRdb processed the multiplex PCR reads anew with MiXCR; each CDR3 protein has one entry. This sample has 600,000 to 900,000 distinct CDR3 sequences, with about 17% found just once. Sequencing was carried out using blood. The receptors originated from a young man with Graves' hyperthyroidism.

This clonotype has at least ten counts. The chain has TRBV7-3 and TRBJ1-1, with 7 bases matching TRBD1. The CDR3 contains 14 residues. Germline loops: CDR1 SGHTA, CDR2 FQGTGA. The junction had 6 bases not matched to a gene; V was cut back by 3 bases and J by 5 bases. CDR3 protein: CASSFTGAGTEAFF. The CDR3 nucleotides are TGTGCCAGCAGCTTTACAGGGGCTGGTACTGAAGCTTTCTTT.

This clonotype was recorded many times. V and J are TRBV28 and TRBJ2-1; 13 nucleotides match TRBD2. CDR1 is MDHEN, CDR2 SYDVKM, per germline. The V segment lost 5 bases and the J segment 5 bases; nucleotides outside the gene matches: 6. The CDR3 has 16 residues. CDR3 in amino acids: CASSPKTSGRHNEQFF. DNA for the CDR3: TGTGCCAGCAGTCCCAAGACTAGCGGGAGGCACAATGAGCAGTTCTTC.

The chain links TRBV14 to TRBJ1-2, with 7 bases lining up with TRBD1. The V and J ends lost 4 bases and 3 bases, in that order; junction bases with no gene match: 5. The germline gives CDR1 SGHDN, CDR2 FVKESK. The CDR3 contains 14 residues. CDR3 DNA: TGTGCCAGCAGCCTTCAGGGGGTCGACTATGGCTACACCTTC. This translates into CASSLQGVDYGYTF.

Here the CDR3 DNA reads TGCAGCGTTGTTTGGACATCGGGTCAGCCCCAGCATTTT. Amino acids: CSVVWTSGQPQHF. J is TRBJ1-5 and V is TRBV29-1, with a tentative D call TRBD1 (5 bases). Germline CDR1 and CDR2: SQVTM and ANQGSEA. This CDR3 region has 13 residues. The V gene lost 4 bases and the J gene lost 6 bases, with 13 bases spanning the gap.

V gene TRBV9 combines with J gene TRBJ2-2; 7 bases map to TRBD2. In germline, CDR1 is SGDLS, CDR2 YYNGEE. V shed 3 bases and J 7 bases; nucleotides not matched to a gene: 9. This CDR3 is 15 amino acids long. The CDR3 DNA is TGTGCCAGCAGCGAGCGGGACGATGGGTTCGGGGAGCTGTTTTTT. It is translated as CASSERDDGFGELFF. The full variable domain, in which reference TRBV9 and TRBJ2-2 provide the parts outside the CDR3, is DSGVTQTPKHLITATGQRVTLRCSPRSGDLSVYWYQQSLDQGLQFLIQYYNGEERAKGNILERFSAQQFPDLHSELNLSSLELGDSALYFCASSERDDGFGELFFGEGSRLTVL.

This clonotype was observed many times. The CDR3 region is CASSERGLAVYNEQFF. CDR3 DNA sequence: TGTGCCAGCAGTGAGCGGGGACTAGCGGTCTACAATGAGCAGTTCTTC. The chain uses TRBV2 and TRBJ2-1, with TRBD2 matching over 11 bases. Germline-derived CDR1 and CDR2 are SNHLY and FYNNEI. Germline trimming cut 3 bases from V and 3 bases from J; bases unmatched to any gene: 4. This CDR3 contains 16 residues.

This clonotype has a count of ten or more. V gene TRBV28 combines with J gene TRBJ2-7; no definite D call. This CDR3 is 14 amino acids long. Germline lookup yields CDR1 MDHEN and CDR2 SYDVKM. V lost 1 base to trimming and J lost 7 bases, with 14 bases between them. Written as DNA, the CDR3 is TGTGCCAGCAGTTTATATAGCCGGCTAAGGGAGCAGTACTTC. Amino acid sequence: CASSLYSRLREQYF.

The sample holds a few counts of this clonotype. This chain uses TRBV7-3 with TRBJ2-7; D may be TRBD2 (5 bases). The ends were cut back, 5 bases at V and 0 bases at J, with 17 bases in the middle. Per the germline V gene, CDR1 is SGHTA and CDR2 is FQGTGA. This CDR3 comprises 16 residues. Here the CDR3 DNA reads TGTGCCAGCAGCCCTCACTACGGGATTTCCTCCTACGAGCAGTACTTC. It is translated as CASSPHYGISSYEQYF. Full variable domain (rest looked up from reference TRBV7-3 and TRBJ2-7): GAGVSQTPSNKVTEKGKYVELRCDPISGHTALYWYRQSLGQGPEFLIYFQGTGAADDSGLPNDRFFAVRPEGSVSTLKIQRTERGDSAVYLCASSPHYGISSYEQYFGPGTRLTVT.

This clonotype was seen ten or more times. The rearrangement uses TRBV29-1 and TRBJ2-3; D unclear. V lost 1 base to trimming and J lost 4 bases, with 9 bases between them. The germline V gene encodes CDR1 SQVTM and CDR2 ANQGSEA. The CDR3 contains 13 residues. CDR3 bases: TGCAGCGTTGAAGCGCCCTCGGCAGATACGCAGTATTTT. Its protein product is CSVEAPSADTQYF.

CDR3 region: CASSRDASQPQHF. The CDR3, as DNA: TGTGCCAGCAGCCGGGACGCCAGTCAGCCCCAGCATTTT. V gene TRBV7-9 combines with J gene TRBJ1-5, with D possibly TRBD1 on 5 matching bases. The CDR3 is 13 residues long. The V end lost 5 bases, the J end lost 6 bases, and 11 bases lay between the germline ends. Germline lookup yields CDR1 SEHNR and CDR2 FQNEAQ (reference sequence).

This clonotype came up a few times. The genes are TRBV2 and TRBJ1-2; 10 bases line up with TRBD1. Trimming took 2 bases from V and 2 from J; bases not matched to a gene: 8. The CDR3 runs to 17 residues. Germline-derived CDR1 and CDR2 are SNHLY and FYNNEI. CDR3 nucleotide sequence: TGTGCCAGCAGTGAAAACCCCGGACAGGGGGTGAACTATGGCTACACCTTC. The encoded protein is CASSENPGQGVNYGYTF.

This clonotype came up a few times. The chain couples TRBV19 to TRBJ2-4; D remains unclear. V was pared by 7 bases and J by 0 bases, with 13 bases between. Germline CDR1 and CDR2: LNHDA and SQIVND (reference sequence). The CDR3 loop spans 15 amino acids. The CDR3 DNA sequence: TGTGCCAGTAACTCTGGACGGCTAGCCAAAAACATTCAGTACTTC. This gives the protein CASNSGRLAKNIQYF.

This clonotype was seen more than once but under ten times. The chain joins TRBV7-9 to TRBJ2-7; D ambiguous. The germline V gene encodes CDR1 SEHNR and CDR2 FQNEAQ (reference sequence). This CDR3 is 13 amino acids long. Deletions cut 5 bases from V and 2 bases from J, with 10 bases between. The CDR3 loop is CASSPRLTYEQYF. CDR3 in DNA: TGTGCCAGCAGCCCCAGGCTAACCTACGAGCAGTACTTC. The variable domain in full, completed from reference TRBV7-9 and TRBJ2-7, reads DTGVSQNPRHKITKRGQNVTFRCDPISEHNRLYWYRQTLGQGPEFLTYFQNEAQLEKSRLLSDRFSAERPKGSFSTLEIQRTEQGDSAMYLCASSPRLTYEQYFGPGTRLTVT.

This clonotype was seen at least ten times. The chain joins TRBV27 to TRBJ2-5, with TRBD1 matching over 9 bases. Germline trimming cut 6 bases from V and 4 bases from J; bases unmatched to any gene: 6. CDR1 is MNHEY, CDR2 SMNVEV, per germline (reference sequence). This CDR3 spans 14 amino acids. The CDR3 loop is CASRRTGARETQYF. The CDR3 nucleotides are TGTGCCAGCAGAAGGACAGGGGCCAGAGAGACCCAGTACTTC.

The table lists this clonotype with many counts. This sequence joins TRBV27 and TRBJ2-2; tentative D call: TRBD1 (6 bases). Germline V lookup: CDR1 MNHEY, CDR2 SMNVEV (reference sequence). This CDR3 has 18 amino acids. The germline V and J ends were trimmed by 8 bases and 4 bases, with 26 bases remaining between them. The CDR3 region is CASGTQRGFQNRTGELFF. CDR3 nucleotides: TGTGCCAGCGGCACCCAAAGGGGGTTCCAAAACCGCACCGGGGAGCTGTTTTTT.

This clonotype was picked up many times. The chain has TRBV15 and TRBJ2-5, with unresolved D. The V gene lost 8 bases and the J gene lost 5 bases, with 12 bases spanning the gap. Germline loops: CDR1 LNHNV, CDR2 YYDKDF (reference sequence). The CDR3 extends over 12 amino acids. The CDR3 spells CATSLGRETQYF. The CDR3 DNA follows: TGTGCCACCTCGCTAGGGCGGGAGACCCAGTACTTC.

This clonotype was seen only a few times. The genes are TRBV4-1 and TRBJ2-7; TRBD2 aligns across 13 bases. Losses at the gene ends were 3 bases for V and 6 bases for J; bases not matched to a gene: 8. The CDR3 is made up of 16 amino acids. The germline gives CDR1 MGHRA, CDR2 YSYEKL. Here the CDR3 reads CASSQKTSGGFGEQYF. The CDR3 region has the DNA TGCGCCAGCAGCCAGAAGACTAGCGGGGGGTTCGGCGAGCAGTACTTC.

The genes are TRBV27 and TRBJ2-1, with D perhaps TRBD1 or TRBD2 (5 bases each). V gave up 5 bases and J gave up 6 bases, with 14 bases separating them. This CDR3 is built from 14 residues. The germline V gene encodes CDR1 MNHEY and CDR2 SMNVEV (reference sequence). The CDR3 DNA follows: TGTGCCAGCAGTAGAGGGGTAACGGGCAATGAGCAGTTCTTC. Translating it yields CASSRGVTGNEQFF.

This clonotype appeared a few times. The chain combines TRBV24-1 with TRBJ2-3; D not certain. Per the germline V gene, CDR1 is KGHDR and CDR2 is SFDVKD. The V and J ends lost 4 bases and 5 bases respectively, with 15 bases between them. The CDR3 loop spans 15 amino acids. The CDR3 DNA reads TGTGCCACCAGTGAATCCGAACGGATGAGAGATACGCAGTATTTT. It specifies CATSESERMRDTQYF.

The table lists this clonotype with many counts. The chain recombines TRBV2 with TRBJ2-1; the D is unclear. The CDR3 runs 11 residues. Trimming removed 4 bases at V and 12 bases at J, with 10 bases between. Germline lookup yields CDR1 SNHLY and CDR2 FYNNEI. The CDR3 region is CASSGPKGQFF. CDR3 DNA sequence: TGTGCCAGCAGTGGTCCAAAGGGGCAGTTCTTC.

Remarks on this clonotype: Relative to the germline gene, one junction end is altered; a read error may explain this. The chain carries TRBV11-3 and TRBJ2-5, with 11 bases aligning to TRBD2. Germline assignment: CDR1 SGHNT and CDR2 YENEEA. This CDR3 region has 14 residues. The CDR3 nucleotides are TGTGTCAGCAGCTTAGGACTAGCGGGAGAGACCCAGTACTTC. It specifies CVSSLGLAGETQYF.

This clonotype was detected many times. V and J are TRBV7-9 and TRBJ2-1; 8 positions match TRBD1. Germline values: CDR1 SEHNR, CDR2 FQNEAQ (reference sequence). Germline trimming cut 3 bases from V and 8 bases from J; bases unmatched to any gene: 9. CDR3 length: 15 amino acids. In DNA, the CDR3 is TGTGCCAGCAGCTTGGTCCAGACAGGGGTGCATGAGCAGTTCTTC. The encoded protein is CASSLVQTGVHEQFF.

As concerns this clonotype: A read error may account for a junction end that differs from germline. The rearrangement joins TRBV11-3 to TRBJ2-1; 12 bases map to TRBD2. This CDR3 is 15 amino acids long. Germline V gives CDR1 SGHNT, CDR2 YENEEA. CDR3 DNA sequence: TGTGCCAGCAGCCCCCAGACTAGCGGGAGCGATGAGCGGTTCTTC. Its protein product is CASSPQTSGSDERFF.

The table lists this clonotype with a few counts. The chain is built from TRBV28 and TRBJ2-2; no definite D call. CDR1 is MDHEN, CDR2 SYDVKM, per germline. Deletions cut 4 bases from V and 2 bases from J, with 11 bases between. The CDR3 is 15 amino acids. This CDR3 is CASSYSAANTGELFF. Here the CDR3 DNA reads TGTGCCAGCAGTTATTCGGCAGCCAACACCGGGGAGCTGTTTTTT.

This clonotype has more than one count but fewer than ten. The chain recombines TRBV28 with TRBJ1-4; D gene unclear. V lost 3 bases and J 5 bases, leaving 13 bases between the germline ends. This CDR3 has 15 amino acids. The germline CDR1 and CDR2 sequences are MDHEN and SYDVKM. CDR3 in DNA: TGTGCCAGCAGTTTTAGACGGTCGAAGAATGAAAAACTGTTTTTT. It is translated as CASSFRRSKNEKLFF.

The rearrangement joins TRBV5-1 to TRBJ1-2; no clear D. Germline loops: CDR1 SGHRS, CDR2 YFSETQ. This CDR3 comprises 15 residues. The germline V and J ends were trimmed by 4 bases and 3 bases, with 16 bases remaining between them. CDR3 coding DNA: TGCGCCAGCAGCGATCCCCGGGAGGGTTACTATGGCTACACCTTC. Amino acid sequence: CASSDPREGYYGYTF.

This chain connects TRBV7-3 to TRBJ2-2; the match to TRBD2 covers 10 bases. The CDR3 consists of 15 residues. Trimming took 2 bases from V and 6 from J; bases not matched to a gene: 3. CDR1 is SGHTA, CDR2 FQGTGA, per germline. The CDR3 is CASSLPSGSAGELFF. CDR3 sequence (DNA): TGTGCCAGCAGCTTACCTAGCGGGAGCGCCGGGGAGCTGTTTTTT.

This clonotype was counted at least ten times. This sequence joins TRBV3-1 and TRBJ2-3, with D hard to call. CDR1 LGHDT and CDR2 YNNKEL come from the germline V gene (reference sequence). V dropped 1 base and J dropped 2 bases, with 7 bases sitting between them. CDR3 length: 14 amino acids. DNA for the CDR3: TGTGCCAGCAGCCAAGCAAGGCCCACAGATACGCAGTATTTT. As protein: CASSQARPTDTQYF.

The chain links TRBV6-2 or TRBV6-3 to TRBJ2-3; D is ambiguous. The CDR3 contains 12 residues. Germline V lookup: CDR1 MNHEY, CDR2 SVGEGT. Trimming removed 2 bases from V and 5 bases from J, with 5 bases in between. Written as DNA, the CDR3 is TGTGCCAGCAGTTACGTTAAAGATACGCAGTATTTT. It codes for CASSYVKDTQYF.

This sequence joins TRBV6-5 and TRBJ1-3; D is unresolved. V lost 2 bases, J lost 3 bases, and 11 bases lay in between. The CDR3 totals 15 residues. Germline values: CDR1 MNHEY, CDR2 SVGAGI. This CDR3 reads CASSYSDPNGNTIYF. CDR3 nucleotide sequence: TGTGCCAGCAGTTACAGTGACCCGAATGGAAACACCATATATTTT.

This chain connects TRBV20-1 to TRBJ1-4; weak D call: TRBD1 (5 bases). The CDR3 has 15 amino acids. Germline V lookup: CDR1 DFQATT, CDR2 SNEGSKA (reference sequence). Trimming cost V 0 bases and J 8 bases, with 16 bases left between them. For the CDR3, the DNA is TGCAGTGCTAGAGATGATAGCAGGGTAGGAGAAAAACTGTTTTTT. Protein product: CSARDDSRVGEKLFF.